The 14 T cell receptor beta chains below come from one sample, sequenced in a study of regulatory T cells in long-lasting Graves disease. Through Arm-PCR of CDR3 regions and iRepertoire HTBI primers, TCR beta libraries were built. One entry per CDR3 protein, called by TCRdb with MiXCR from the multiplex PCR reads. The table includes around 400,000 distinct CDR3 sequences, around 22% detected once. The time point denotes: persistent/refractory GD, antithyroid drugs over 5 years with positive TRAb. After RNA was extracted from PBMCs, the TCR library was made from it. The sequencing here drew on peripheral blood mononuclear cells (PBMCs), taken when the disease was refractory, from a patient treated with antithyroid drugs. These receptors all stem from a female donor with Graves disease.

This clonotype was observed at least ten times. The CDR3 sequence is CASSLLPGLAGQNTGELFF. Written as DNA, the CDR3 is TGCGCCAGCAGCTTGTTACCGGGACTAGCGGGACAGAACACCGGGGAGCTGTTTTTT. The V and J genes are TRBV5-1 and TRBJ2-2; 13 positions agree with TRBD2. V lost 1 base and J lost 1; bases outside the gene matches: 7. Germline V CDR1 and CDR2: SGHRS, YFSETQ. The CDR3 has 19 residues.

This clonotype was seen a handful of times. V usage is TRBV10-3 and J usage is TRBJ2-7; D is possibly TRBD1 or TRBD2 (5 bases each). V lost 0 bases, J lost 0 bases, and 12 bases lay in between. Germline CDR1 ENHRY, CDR2 SYGVKD. The CDR3 contains 16 residues. The CDR3 loop reads CAISESGTVSSYEQYF. The CDR3 DNA follows: TGTGCCATCAGTGAGTCAGGGACGGTGAGCTCCTACGAGCAGTACTTC.

The CDR3 loop reads CASSLFRVLAGTYNEQFF. In DNA form, the CDR3 reads TGTGCCAGCAGTTTATTCAGGGTACTAGCGGGGACCTACAATGAGCAGTTCTTC. This chain links TRBV28 with TRBJ2-1, with 10 bases that match TRBD2. V was clipped by 1 base and J by 2 bases; unmatched bases: 8. The germline CDR1 and CDR2 sequences are MDHEN and SYDVKM. This CDR3 region has 18 residues. The complete variable domain, with remaining parts taken from reference TRBV28 and TRBJ2-1, reads DVKVTQSSRYLVKRTGEKVFLECVQDMDHENMFWYRQDPGLGLRLIYFSYDVKMKEKGDIPEGYSVSREKKERFSLILESASTNQTSMYLCASSLFRVLAGTYNEQFFGPGTRLTVL.

The gene calls are TRBV27 and TRBJ2-5; TRBD2 aligns across 11 bases. This CDR3 is built from 16 residues. J was trimmed by 5 bases and V by 3 bases; bases with no gene match: 8. Germline CDR1 is MNHEY and CDR2 is SMNVEV (reference sequence). The CDR3 reads CASSFLTSGVRETQYF. In DNA, the CDR3 is TGTGCCAGCAGTTTTTTGACTAGCGGGGTGCGCGAGACCCAGTACTTC.

The chain joins TRBV5-1 to TRBJ1-6; D is unresolved. This CDR3 region has 14 residues. Germline V gives CDR1 SGHRS, CDR2 YFSETQ. V lost 4 bases to trimming and J lost 3 bases, with 8 bases between them. This CDR3 is CASSVDFYNSPLHF. The CDR3 bases are TGCGCCAGCAGCGTGGACTTCTATAATTCACCCCTCCACTTT.

This clonotype appeared a single time. This chain connects TRBV20-1 to TRBJ2-2, with a possible D match to TRBD2 (6 bases). Germline values: CDR1 DFQATT, CDR2 SNEGSKA (reference sequence). The germline V and J ends were trimmed by 2 bases and 2 bases, with 9 bases remaining between them. CDR3 length equals 14 residues. CDR3 DNA sequence: TGCAGTGCTAGAAAGGACTACAACACCGGGGAGCTGTTTTTT. This codes for CSARKDYNTGELFF.

The chain is built from TRBV27 and TRBJ1-2, with 7 bases lining up with TRBD1. CDR3 length equals 15 residues. Unmatched junction bases numbered 10, after V lost 6 bases and J lost 3 bases. Looked up from germline, CDR1 is MNHEY and CDR2 is SMNVEV (reference sequence). DNA of the CDR3: TGTGCCAGCAGGACCACCGGGACAGCGCACTATGGCTACACCTTC. Its translation: CASRTTGTAHYGYTF.

This clonotype has a handful of counts. This chain links TRBV20-1 with TRBJ1-6; D is ambiguous. V lost 0 bases and J 7 bases, leaving 16 bases between the germline ends. This CDR3 comprises 16 residues. Germline V gene lookup returns CDR1 DFQATT and CDR2 SNEGSKA (reference sequence). In nucleotides, the CDR3 is TGCAGTGCTAGAGATCCCTCCCGGTCGGGCAATTCACCCCTCCACTTT. Protein: CSARDPSRSGNSPLHF.

This clonotype was seen many times. Here the CDR3 DNA reads TGTGCCAGCAGCTTAGGGTCAGGGAGGTCCTACGAGCAGTACTTC. This translates into CASSLGSGRSYEQYF. This rearrangement joins TRBV7-2 to TRBJ2-7; weak D call: TRBD2 (6 bases). CDR1 and CDR2 from the germline V gene are SGHTA and FQGNSA. The V gene lost 1 base and the J gene lost 1 base, with 11 bases spanning the gap. CDR3 length: 15 amino acids.

The CDR3 here is CASSVGASGRALQYEQFF. CDR3 DNA: TGTGCCAGCAGCGTAGGTGCTAGCGGGAGGGCCCTACAATATGAGCAGTTCTTC. The V and J genes are TRBV9 and TRBJ2-1; 12 nucleotides line up with TRBD2. Losses at the gene ends were 0 bases for V and 8 bases for J; bases not matched to a gene: 12. The germline V gene has CDR1 SGDLS and CDR2 YYNGEE. The CDR3 covers 18 residues.

This clonotype was picked up a small number of times. The V call is TRBV20-1, the J call TRBJ2-7; tentative D call: TRBD2 (6 bases). This CDR3 comprises 14 residues. Per the germline V gene, CDR1 is DFQATT and CDR2 is SNEGSKA (reference sequence). Trimming took 7 bases from V and 0 from J, leaving 16 bases between them. The CDR3 here is CSGSGEGPSYEQYF. Written as DNA, the CDR3 is TGCAGTGGTTCGGGAGAGGGGCCCTCCTACGAGCAGTACTTC.

This chain connects TRBV18 to TRBJ2-4, with TRBD1 matching 11 bases. Germline values: CDR1 KGHSH, CDR2 LQKENI. CDR3 size: 15 residues. After removal of 2 bases from V and 3 bases from J, the junction contained 0 bases not matched to a gene. CDR3 loop: CASSPGTGGKNIQYF. CDR3 DNA sequence: TGTGCCAGCTCACCAGGGACAGGGGGCAAAAACATTCAGTACTTC.

This clonotype was found many times. The chain uses TRBV12-3 or TRBV12-4 and TRBJ2-4, with D possibly TRBD2 on 5 matching bases. The V and J ends lost 5 bases and 0 bases respectively, with 14 bases between them. There are 16 residues in the CDR3. DNA of the CDR3: TGTGCCAGCAGTGCGGCCCGGAGGCTAGCCAAAAACATTCAGTACTTC. Protein product: CASSAARRLAKNIQYF.

V usage is TRBV6-2 or TRBV6-3 and J usage is TRBJ1-5; the D is unclear. The germline CDR1 and CDR2 sequences are MNHEY and SVGEGT. Trimming cost V 0 bases and J 4 bases, with 7 bases left between them. The CDR3 spans 14 residues. CDR3 residues: CASSYSTPNQPQHF. The CDR3 nucleotides read TGTGCCAGCAGTTACTCGACTCCTAATCAGCCCCAGCATTTT.